Below, 9 T cell receptor beta chains from the same sample are listed, as sequenced in a study of blood T cell repertoires in COVID-19. Data came from immunoSEQ multiplex PCR; TCRdb stores just in-frame clones and leaves some out. The table includes hundreds of thousands of clones, about 82% detected once. Sequenced input: PBMCs or T cells enriched from blood (not recorded which). These receptors originate from a woman aged 45-65 years who had recovered from COVID-19.

This clone has a single count. The CDR3 nucleotides are TGCGCCAGCAGGGGGGGGGACACTGAAGCTTTCTTT. It specifies CASRGGDTEAFF. The rearrangement uses TRBV4-1 and TRBJ1-1; D is possibly TRBD1 (5 bases). Germline CDR1 and CDR2: MGHRA and YSYEKL. The CDR3 totals 12 residues. The V end lost 6 bases, the J end lost 3 bases, and 8 bases lay between the germline ends.

The chain joins TRBV6-2 or TRBV6-3 to TRBJ2-7, with D possibly matching TRBD2 (6 bases). Germline CDR1 MNHEY, CDR2 SVGEGT. Trimming took 2 bases from V and 0 from J, leaving 17 bases between them. This CDR3 region has 17 residues. The CDR3 spells CASSYEVASDHSYEQYF. CDR3 nucleotide sequence: TGTGCCAGCAGTTACGAGGTAGCTAGCGACCACTCCTACGAGCAGTACTTC.

The genes are TRBV9 and TRBJ1-5, with 9 bases identical to TRBD1. V was clipped by 3 bases and J by 0 bases; unmatched bases: 4. This CDR3 comprises 16 residues. CDR1 and CDR2 (germline): SGDLS, YYNGEE. The CDR3 DNA reads as TGTGCCAGCAGCGCAGGGACAGGGTATAGCAATCAGCCCCAGCATTTT. This codes for CASSAGTGYSNQPQHF.

The chain recombines TRBV30 with TRBJ1-1; possible D gene TRBD1, 5 bases. Germline-derived CDR1 and CDR2 are GTSNPN and SVGIG (reference sequence). Trimming shortened V by 1 base and J by 4 bases, and 19 bases separated the two germline ends. The CDR3 is 16 amino acids. CDR3 nucleotide sequence: TGTGCCTGGAGTGCCCGCAGGGCTCAGACGGGCACTGAAGCTTTCTTT. Translation gives CAWSARRAQTGTEAFF.

The genes are TRBV5-5 and TRBJ1-2; no definite D call. Trimming left V 4 bases short and J 8 bases short, with 21 bases between. The CDR3 sequence is 15 residues long. The germline V gene has CDR1 SGHKS and CDR2 YYEKEE (reference sequence). The CDR3 sequence is CASSREPTAVLGYTF. In DNA form, the CDR3 reads TGTGCCAGCAGCCGGGAACCGACCGCGGTCTTGGGCTACACCTTC.

This clone was picked up a small number of times. V and J are TRBV3-1 (or the pseudogene TRBV3-2) and TRBJ2-7; the D gene is possibly TRBD1 (6 bases). The germline V gene encodes CDR1 LGHDT and CDR2 YNNKEL (reference sequence). Trimming left V 5 bases short and J 2 bases short, with 10 bases between. CDR3 length: 13 residues. In nucleotides, the CDR3 is TGTGCCAGCAGCAGTAGACAGGCCTACGAGCAGTACTTC. Amino acids: CASSSRQAYEQYF.

J is TRBJ1-1 and V is TRBV7-9; a possible D gene is TRBD1 (5 bases). The CDR3 loop spans 12 amino acids. The V end was cut by 4 bases, the J end by 10 bases, with 13 bases between. Germline loops: CDR1 SEHNR, CDR2 FQNEAQ (reference sequence). The CDR3 DNA reads as TGTGCCAGCAGCTGGGGGGACGGATCAGCTTTCTTT. Translation gives CASSWGDGSAFF. The full variable domain, with the rest looked up from reference TRBV7-9 and TRBJ1-1, is DTGVSQNPRHKITKRGQNVTFRCDPISEHNRLYWYRQTLGQGPEFLTYFQNEAQLEKSRLLSDRFSAERPKGSFSTLEIQRTEQGDSAMYLCASSWGDGSAFFGQGTRLTVV.

The chain carries TRBV2 and TRBJ1-3; perhaps TRBD1 as D (6 bases). CDR1 is SNHLY and CDR2 is FYNNEI in the germline V gene. The CDR3 covers 14 residues. V was shortened by 6 bases and J by 2 bases, with 11 bases between the two germline ends. CDR3 in amino acids: CASRLTGTGNTIYF. In DNA, the CDR3 is TGTGCCAGCAGACTTACAGGGACTGGAAACACCATATATTTT.

The genes are TRBV7-9 and TRBJ1-2; D gene uncertain. Germline V lookup: CDR1 SEHNR, CDR2 FQNEAQ (reference sequence). This CDR3 contains 15 residues. V lost 1 base to trimming and J lost 2 bases, with 11 bases between them. The CDR3 spells CASSLVRTGNYGYTF. The CDR3 coding sequence is TGTGCCAGCAGCTTAGTGCGGACTGGGAACTATGGCTACACCTTC.